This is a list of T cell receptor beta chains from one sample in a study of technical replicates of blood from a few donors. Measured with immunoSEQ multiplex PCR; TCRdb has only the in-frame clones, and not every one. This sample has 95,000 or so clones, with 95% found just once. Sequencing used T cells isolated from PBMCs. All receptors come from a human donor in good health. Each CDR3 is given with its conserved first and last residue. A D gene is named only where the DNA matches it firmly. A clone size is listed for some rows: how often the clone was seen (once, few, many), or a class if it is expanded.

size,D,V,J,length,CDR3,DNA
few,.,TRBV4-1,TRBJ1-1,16,CASSQHLQGAPNEAFF,TGCGCCAGCAGCCAACACCTACAGGGAGCCCCGAATGAAGCTTTCTTT
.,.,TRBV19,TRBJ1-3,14,CASSIAGSGNTIYF,TGTGCCAGTAGTATCGCAGGCTCTGGAAACACCATATATTTT
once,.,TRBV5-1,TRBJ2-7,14,CASRRDTLTYEQYF,TGCGCCAGCAGGAGGGACACCCTAACTTACGAGCAGTACTTC
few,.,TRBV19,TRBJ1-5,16,CASSIAQGRRNQPQHF,TGTGCCAGTAGTATAGCCCAGGGCAGGCGCAATCAGCCCCAGCATTTT
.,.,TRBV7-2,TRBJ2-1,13,CASSTSSYNEQFF,TGTGCCAGCAGTACAAGCTCCTACAATGAGCAGTTCTTC
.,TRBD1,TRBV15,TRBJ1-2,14,CATRARQGSYGYTF,TGTGCCACCCGAGCAAGACAGGGATCGTATGGCTACACCTTC
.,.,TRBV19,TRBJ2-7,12,CASSGHRYEQYF,TGTGCCAGTAGCGGACACCGCTACGAGCAGTACTTC
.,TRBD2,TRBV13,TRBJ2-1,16,CASSLETRLAGFEQFF,TGTGCCAGCAGCTTAGAGACCCGACTAGCGGGGTTTGAGCAGTTCTTC
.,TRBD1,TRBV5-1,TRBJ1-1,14,CASTNTGVGTEAFF,TGCGCCAGCACAAATACAGGGGTAGGGACTGAAGCTTTCTTT
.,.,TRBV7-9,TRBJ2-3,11,CASSRDWTQYF,TGTGCCAGCAGCCGGGACTGGACGCAGTATTTT
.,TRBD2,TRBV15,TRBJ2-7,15,CATSRGLAGAYEQYF,TGTGCCACCAGCAGGGGACTAGCGGGAGCTTACGAGCAGTACTTC
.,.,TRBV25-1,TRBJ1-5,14,CASSGIQVHQPQHF,TGTGCCAGCAGTGGGATACAGGTACATCAGCCCCAGCATTTT
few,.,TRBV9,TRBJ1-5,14,CASSAGEGGQPQHF,TGTGCCAGCAGCGCAGGGGAAGGGGGTCAGCCCCAGCATTTT
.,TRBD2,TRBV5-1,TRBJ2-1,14,CASSLDAGAGEQFF,TGCGCCAGCAGCTTGGATGCGGGAGCCGGTGAGCAGTTCTTC
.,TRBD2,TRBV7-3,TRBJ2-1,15,CASSYIGTSVNEQFF,TGTGCCAGCAGTTATATAGGGACTAGCGTCAATGAGCAGTTCTTC
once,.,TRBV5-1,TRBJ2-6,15,CASSLSPTGANVLTF,TGCGCCAGCAGCTTGTCCCCAACTGGGGCCAACGTCCTGACTTTC
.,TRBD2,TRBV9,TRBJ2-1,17,CASSVASGKSSYNEQFF,TGTGCCAGCAGCGTAGCTAGCGGGAAAAGCTCCTACAATGAGCAGTTCTTC
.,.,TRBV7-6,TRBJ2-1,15,CASSLGQPSYNEQFF,TGTGCCAGCAGCCTTGGACAGCCATCCTACAATGAGCAGTTCTTC
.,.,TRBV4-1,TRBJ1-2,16,CASSQTGEGTSYGYTF,TGCGCCAGCAGCCAAACGGGAGAGGGCACCAGCTATGGCTACACCTTC
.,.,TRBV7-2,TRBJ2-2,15,CASSKQRRNTGELFF,TGTGCCAGCAGCAAACAAAGGAGGAATACCGGGGAGCTGTTTTTT
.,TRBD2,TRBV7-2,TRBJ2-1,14,CASSPWLADNEQFF,TGTGCCAGCAGCCCATGGCTAGCGGACAATGAGCAGTTCTTC
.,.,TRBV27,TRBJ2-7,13,CASSPLQDYEQYF,TGTGCCAGCAGTCCCTTACAGGATTACGAGCAGTACTTC
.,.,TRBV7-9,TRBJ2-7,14,CASSWGAGVYEQYF,TGTGCCAGCAGCTGGGGAGCAGGAGTCTACGAGCAGTACTTC
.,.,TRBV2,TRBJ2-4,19,CASSEAIAGEGATKNIQYF,TGTGCCAGCAGTGAAGCTATCGCAGGGGAGGGTGCAACCAAAAACATTCAGTACTTC
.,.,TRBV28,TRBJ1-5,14,CASRDPGGNQPQHF,TGTGCCAGCAGGGACCCCGGGGGCAATCAGCCCCAGCATTTT
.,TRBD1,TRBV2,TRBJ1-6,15,CASSESRGQNSPLHF,TGTGCCAGCAGTGAATCCAGGGGGCAAAATTCACCCCTCCACTTT